One sample yielded the 8 T cell receptor beta chains listed below, sequenced in a study of shared T cell receptors in the human thymus (dated by TCRdb to about 2021). Library construction relied on the immunoSEQ multiplex PCR assay. Held by TCRdb, this immuneACCESS table contains in-frame sequences only and omits some clones. Under half of the omission traces to an unresolved V gene where checked; the cause of the rest is unknown. The table for this sample lists some 400,000 clones; around 95% of them were counted only once. The leading ten clones occupy roughly 0.02% of the sample. The sample taken for sequencing was thymocytes. All receptors come from a human donor.

The rearrangement links TRBV4-3 to TRBJ2-1; TRBD2 matches at 8 bases. Trimming took 4 bases from V and 2 from J; bases not matched to a gene: 1. Germline CDR1 is LGHNA and CDR2 is YSLEER. The CDR3 is 14 amino acids. CDR3 coding DNA: TGCGCCAGCAGCCTTAGCGGGACCTACAATGAGCAGTTCTTC. Protein sequence: CASSLSGTYNEQFF.

The chain combines TRBV5-4 with TRBJ2-6; TRBD1 matches at 10 bases. With 9 bases clipped from V and 1 base from J, the junction kept 13 bases outside the gene matches. CDR1 is SGHNT and CDR2 is YYREEE in the germline V gene (reference sequence). This CDR3 contains 18 residues. CDR3 residues: CAILLVRTGGSGANVLTF. CDR3 bases: TGTGCCATCCTCCTTGTCAGGACAGGGGGGTCTGGGGCCAACGTCCTGACTTTC.

This chain joins TRBV7-9 and TRBJ1-1; 9 bases align to TRBD1. Losses at the gene ends were 1 base for V and 8 bases for J; bases not matched to a gene: 14. Germline V CDR1 and CDR2: SEHNR, FQNEAQ (reference sequence). This CDR3 has 17 amino acids. DNA of the CDR3: TGTGCCAGCAGCTTAGAGGGGGACAGGGTGGGATCGGTAGAAGCTTTCTTT. Its translation is CASSLEGDRVGSVEAFF.

The chain is built from TRBV19 and TRBJ2-6; the D is unclear. The CDR3 contains 15 residues. V was trimmed by 5 bases and J by 0 bases, leaving 8 bases between them. Germline-derived CDR1 and CDR2 are LNHDA and SQIVND (reference sequence). The CDR3: CASSLRLSGANVLTF. Here the CDR3 DNA reads TGTGCCAGTAGTCTGCGCCTCTCTGGGGCCAACGTCCTGACTTTC.

The CDR3 DNA reads TGTGCCAGTCGCTTTTTGGGACAGGGGAGCTATGGCTACACCTTC. It specifies CASRFLGQGSYGYTF. The gene calls are TRBV6-1 and TRBJ1-2, with 10 bases identical to TRBD1. The junction had 11 bases not matched to a gene; V was cut back by 9 bases and J by 4 bases. The CDR3 consists of 15 residues. CDR1 and CDR2 from the germline V gene are MNHNS and SASEGT.

The chain is built from TRBV29-1 and TRBJ1-4; 8 nucleotides align to TRBD1. This CDR3 spans 14 amino acids. After removal of 0 bases from V and 8 bases from J, the junction contained 5 bases not matched to a gene. The germline gives CDR1 SQVTM, CDR2 ANQGSEA. This CDR3 reads CSVEDRGRSEKLFF. CDR3 sequence (DNA): TGCAGCGTTGAAGACAGGGGGCGAAGCGAAAAACTGTTTTTT.

The chain joins TRBV4-1 to TRBJ2-7; no definite D call. V was cut by 1 base and J by 6 bases, with 4 bases left in between. The CDR3 has 11 amino acids. Germline V gene lookup returns CDR1 MGHRA and CDR2 YSYEKL. The CDR3 loop is CASSQGLEQYF. CDR3 sequence (DNA): TGCGCCAGCAGCCAAGGCCTCGAGCAGTACTTC.

The chain recombines TRBV5-4 with TRBJ2-5, with 7 bases aligning to TRBD1. Unmatched junction bases numbered 3, after V lost 3 bases and J lost 1 base. The germline V gene encodes CDR1 SGHNT and CDR2 YYREEE (reference sequence). CDR3 length: 14 amino acids. The chain's CDR3 is CASSSGQLQETQYF. The CDR3 region has the DNA TGTGCCAGCAGCTCGGGACAGCTCCAAGAGACCCAGTACTTC.